This T cell receptor (beta chain) came from a study of neurological immune-mediated disorders. Study-wide results and caveats: It was HTLV-1-associated myelopathy that showed the most TCR clonal expansion, while multiple sclerosis showed the least, falling below healthy controls.

Germline-derived CDR1 and CDR2 are SGHRS and YFSETQ. V shed 0 bases, J shed 2 bases, and the junction held 9 bases outside the gene matches. CDR3 length: 17 amino acids. The cDNA was produced through 5'RACE with 10-nucleotide random UMIs. From 15-18 subjects, every sequencing run obtained over 170 million TCR-beta sequences. TCRdb used MiXCR to reprocess the 5' RACE reads, holding one entry per CDR3 protein. The data contain under 85,000 distinct CDR3 sequences, 13% to 15% of them singletons. The sample holds many counts of this clonotype. Its target is not known. The chain uses TRBV5-1 and TRBJ2-3; 7 nucleotides align to TRBD1. The receptor was derived from a woman aged 45-60 years in good health. Sequenced: PBMCs. The chain's CDR3 is CASSLDRQGMPTDTQYF. CDR3 bases: TGCGCCAGCAGCTTGGATCGACAGGGTATGCCCACAGATACGCAGTATTTT.